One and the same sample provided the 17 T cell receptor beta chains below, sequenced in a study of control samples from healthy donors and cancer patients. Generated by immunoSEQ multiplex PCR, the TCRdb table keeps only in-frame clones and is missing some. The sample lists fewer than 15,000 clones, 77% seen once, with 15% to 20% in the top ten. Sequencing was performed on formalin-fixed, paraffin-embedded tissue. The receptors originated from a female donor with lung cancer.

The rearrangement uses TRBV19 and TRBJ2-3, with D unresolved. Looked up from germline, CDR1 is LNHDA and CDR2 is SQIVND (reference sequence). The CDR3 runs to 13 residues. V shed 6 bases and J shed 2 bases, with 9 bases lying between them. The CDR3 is CASRPASTDTQYF. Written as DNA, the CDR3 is TGTGCCAGTAGGCCAGCATCCACAGATACGCAGTATTTT.

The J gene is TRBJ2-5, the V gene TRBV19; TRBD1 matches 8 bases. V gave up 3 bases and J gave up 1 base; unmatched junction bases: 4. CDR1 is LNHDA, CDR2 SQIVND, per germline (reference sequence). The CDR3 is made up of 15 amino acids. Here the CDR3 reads CASSMGTGGQETQYF. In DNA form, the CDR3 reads TGTGCCAGTAGTATGGGAACAGGGGGCCAAGAGACCCAGTACTTC. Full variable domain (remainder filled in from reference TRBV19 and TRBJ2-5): DGGITQSPKYLFRKEGQNVTLSCEQNLNHDAMYWYRQDPGQGLRLIYYSQIVNDFQKGDIAEGYSVSREKKESFPLTVTSAQKNPTAFYLCASSMGTGGQETQYFGPGTRLLVL.

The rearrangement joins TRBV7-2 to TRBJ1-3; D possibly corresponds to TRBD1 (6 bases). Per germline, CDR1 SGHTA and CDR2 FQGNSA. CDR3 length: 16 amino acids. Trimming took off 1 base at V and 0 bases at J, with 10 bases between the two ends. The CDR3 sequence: CASSLGQATSGNTIYF. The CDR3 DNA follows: TGTGCCAGCAGCTTAGGACAGGCTACCTCTGGAAACACCATATATTTT.

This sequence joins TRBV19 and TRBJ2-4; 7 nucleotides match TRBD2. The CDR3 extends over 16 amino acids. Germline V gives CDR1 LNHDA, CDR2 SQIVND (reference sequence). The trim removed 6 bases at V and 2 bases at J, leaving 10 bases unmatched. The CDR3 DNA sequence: TGTGCCAGTAGCTCGGGAGGTGGAAGGACCAAAAACATTCAGTACTTC. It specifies CASSSGGGRTKNIQYF.

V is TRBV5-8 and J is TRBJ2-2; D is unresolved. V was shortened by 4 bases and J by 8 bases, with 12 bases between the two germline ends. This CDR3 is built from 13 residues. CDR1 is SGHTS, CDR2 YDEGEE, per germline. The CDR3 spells CASSVRPRGELFF. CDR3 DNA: TGTGCCAGCAGCGTCCGGCCCCGGGGGGAGCTGTTTTTT. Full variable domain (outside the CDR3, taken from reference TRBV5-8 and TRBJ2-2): EAGVTQSPTHLIKTRGQQATLRCSPISGHTSVYWYQQALGLGLQFLLWYDEGEERNRGNFPPRFSGRQFPNYSSELNVNALELEDSALYLCASSVRPRGELFFGEGSRLTVL.

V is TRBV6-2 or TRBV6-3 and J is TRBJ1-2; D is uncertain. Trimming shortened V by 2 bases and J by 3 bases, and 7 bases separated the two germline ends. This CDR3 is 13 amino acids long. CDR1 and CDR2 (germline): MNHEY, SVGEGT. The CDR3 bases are TGTGCCAGCAGTTACGAGAGCGACTATGGCTACACCTTC. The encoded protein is CASSYESDYGYTF.

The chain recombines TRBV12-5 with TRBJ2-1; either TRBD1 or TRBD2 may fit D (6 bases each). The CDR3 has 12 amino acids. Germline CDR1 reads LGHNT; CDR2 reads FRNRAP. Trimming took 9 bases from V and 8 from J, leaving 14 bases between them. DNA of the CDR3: TGTGCTAGCAGTGGGGGGCCCGATGAGCAGTTCTTC. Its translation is CASSGGPDEQFF.

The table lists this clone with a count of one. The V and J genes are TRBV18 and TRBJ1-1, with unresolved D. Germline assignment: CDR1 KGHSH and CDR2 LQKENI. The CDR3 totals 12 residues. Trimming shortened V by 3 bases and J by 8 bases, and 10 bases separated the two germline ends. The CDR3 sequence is CASSPLKEEAFF. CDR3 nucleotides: TGTGCCAGCTCACCCCTGAAGGAAGAAGCTTTCTTT.

As DNA, the CDR3 is TGTGCCAGCAGTTACATTCGGATTATGAACACTGAAGCTTTCTTT. This gives the protein CASSYIRIMNTEAFF. This chain joins TRBV6-2 or TRBV6-3 and TRBJ1-1; D gene uncertain. CDR3 size: 15 residues. V lost 2 bases to trimming and J lost 0 bases, with 10 bases between them. CDR1 MNHEY and CDR2 SVGEGT come from the germline V gene.

In nucleotides, the CDR3 is TGTGCCAGCAGCTTAGATGGGAGATACAGGGCTAATGTGAACACTGAAGCTTTCTTT. Encoded protein: CASSLDGRYRANVNTEAFF. The chain has TRBV11-2 and TRBJ1-1; a weak D match, TRBD1 (6 bases). CDR1 and CDR2 from the germline V gene are SGHAT and FQNNGV. Trimming took off 0 bases at V and 0 bases at J, with 20 bases between the two ends. The CDR3 is 19 amino acids.

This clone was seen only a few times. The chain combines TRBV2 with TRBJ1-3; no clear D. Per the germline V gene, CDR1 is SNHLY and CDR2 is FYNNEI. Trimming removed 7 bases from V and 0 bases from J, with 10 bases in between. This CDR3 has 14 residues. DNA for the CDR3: TGTGCCAGCACAAAGGTTCTCTCTGGAAACACCATATATTTT. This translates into CASTKVLSGNTIYF.

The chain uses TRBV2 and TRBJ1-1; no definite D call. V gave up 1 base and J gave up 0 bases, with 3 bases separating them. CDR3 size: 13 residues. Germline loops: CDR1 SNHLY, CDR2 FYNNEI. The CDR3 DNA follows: TGTGCCAGCAGTGAAGAAGTGAACACTGAAGCTTTCTTT. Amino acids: CASSEEVNTEAFF. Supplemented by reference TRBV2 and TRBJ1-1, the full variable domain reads EPEVTQTPSHQVTQMGQEVILRCVPISNHLYFYWYRQILGQKVEFLVSFYNNEISEKSEIFDDQFSVERPDGSNFTLKIRSTKLEDSAMYFCASSEEVNTEAFFGQGTRLTVV.

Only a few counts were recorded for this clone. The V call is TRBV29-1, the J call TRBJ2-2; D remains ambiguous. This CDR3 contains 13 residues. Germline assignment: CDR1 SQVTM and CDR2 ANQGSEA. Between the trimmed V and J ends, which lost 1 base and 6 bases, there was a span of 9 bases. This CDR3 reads CSVEGGHPGELFF. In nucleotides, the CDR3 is TGCAGCGTTGAAGGGGGTCACCCCGGGGAGCTGTTTTTT.

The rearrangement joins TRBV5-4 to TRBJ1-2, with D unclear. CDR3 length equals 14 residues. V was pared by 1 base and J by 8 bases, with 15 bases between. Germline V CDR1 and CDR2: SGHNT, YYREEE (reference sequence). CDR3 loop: CASSLPGPVRGYTF. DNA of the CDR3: TGTGCCAGCAGCTTGCCGGGCCCTGTGAGGGGCTACACCTTC.

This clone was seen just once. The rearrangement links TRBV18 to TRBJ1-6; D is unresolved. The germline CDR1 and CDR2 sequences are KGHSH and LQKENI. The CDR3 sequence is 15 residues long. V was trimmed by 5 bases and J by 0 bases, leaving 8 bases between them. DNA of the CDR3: TGTGCCAGCTCAAACTCGGGCTCCTATAATTCACCCCTCCACTTT. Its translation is CASSNSGSYNSPLHF. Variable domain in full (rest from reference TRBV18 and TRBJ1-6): NAGVMQNPRHLVRRRGQEARLRCSPMKGHSHVYWYRQLPEEGLKFMVYLQKENIIDESGMPKERFSAEFPKEGPSILRIQQVVRGDSAAYFCASSNSGSYNSPLHFGNGTRLTVT.

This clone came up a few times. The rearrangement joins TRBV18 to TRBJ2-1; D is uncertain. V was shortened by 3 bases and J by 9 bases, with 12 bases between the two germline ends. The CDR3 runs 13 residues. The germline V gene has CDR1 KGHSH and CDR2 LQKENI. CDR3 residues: CASSPENYLEQFF. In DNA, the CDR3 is TGTGCCAGCTCACCGGAGAACTACCTTGAGCAGTTCTTC.

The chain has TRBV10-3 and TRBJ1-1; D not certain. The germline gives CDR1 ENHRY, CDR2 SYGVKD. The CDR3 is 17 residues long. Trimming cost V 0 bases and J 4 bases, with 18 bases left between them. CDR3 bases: TGTGCCATCAGTGAGTCGGAGGCCGGAGCGCAGAGCACTGAAGCTTTCTTT. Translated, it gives CAISESEAGAQSTEAFF.